This T cell receptor beta chain was observed in a study of response to subunit inactivated influenza vaccine (dated by TCRdb to 2017 to 2018). Looking at the study overall: To follow how T cells responded to a trivalent subunit inactivated influenza vaccine, the researchers relied on deep quantitative profiling of the T cell receptor repertoire.

Trimming removed 1 base from V and 0 bases from J; the gene matches leave 6 bases unexplained. According to the germline V gene (reference sequence), CDR1 reads DFQATT and CDR2 reads SNEGSKA. CDR3 length: 17 amino acids, cysteine to phenylalanine. The read is trimmed to its CDR3 DNA, 51 bases read in frame from base 1. Preparation of the library involved RT-PCR. The sequencing machine was an Illumina HiSeq 2500. Using fastp at Q25 and MiXCR, TCRdb reprocessed the public reads and kept productive beta chains. Duplicate CDR3 protein sequences are folded into a single record with the most common DNA and genes. The sample table lists some 550,000 distinct CDR3 sequences, approximately 20% of them with a count of one. The ten largest account for about 2.8% of the sample. Points on this clonotype: No cognate antigen has been identified for it. Base qualities are not at hand, and no much larger clone is one base apart.

Results the study describes overall, beyond this receptor: According to the authors, only a limited number of new T cells may be recruited by each seasonal influenza vaccination.

The data also belong to a second study, concerning T cells expressing NK-cell markers. As that second paper reports: TCR beta cDNA libraries were made by 5'RACE template switching that added a universal primer site and unique molecular identifiers. Three sorted T-cell subsets (CD3+CD56+NKG2C+, CD3+CD56+NKG2C- and CD3+CD56-NKG2C+) from roughly 8 donors had their TCR beta-chain repertoires profiled. Among the eight sequenced donors, only one was HCMV-seronegative, while the other seven were HCMV-seropositive. In several experiments an anti-gammadeltaTCR antibody was added to restrict sorting to alphabetaTCR-expressing T cells. In more than 5 donors, the dominant CD3+CD56+NKG2C+ clonotypes were found to rank among the top 10 CD8+ clonotypes and to make up roughly 1.0-8% of CD8+ T cells. Those dominant clonotypes were again the most abundant among CD3+CD56-NKG2C+ cells in a few donors, at roughly 28.3-60.1%. Whether the expanded NKG2C-expressing T cell clones were specific for HCMV antigens remained unclear. The study sequenced eight donors, all healthy volunteers chosen at random: three men and five women. HCMV serostatus was determined by detecting HCMV-specific IgG in serum with a commercial ELISA kit. Ficoll density gradient centrifugation was used to isolate peripheral blood mononuclear cells from blood. Using Miltenyi isolation kits, CD4+ and CD8+ T cells were isolated from PBMC through magnetic immunoseparation. cDNA synthesis was primed from the TCR beta constant segment, followed by two successive PCR amplification steps. Sequencing of the libraries produced 2 x 150 bp reads on Illumina HiSeq 2000/2500, MiSeq or NextSeq. MIGEC handled demultiplexing of the reads and grouping by UMI, while MiTCR was used to assemble and quantify clonotypes. Only TCR cDNA sequences supported by at least two reads were kept to exclude erroneous sequences. The tcR package was used for downstream repertoire analysis, and clonotypes were matched across fractions by CDR3 nucleotide sequence plus V segment. Antigen specificity was annotated against VDJdb with VDJmatch, allowing one amino acid substitution in CDR3.

The TCR originated in a man aged 45-65 years who received an inactivated influenza vaccine. Donor details come from another sample of the same person, matched by shared clones. The chain uses TRBV20-1 and TRBJ2-6; 7 central nucleotides agree with TRBD1. This specimen consisted of CD4+ T cells sorted from PBMCs, obtained roughly 13 days after vaccination. At the DNA level, the sequence is TGCAGTGCTAGAGGTAGGACAGGATCCTCTGGGGCCAACGTCCTGACTTTC. The translation is CSARGRTGSSGANVLTF.